What follows is one T cell receptor (beta chain) and its context. What it binds is not known. At one end, the junction sequence differs from germline, possibly due to a read error. The entry originates in a study of spatial heterogeneity in lung cancer. Looking at the study overall: The average appearance count of each unique TCR and UMI combination in raw reads was more than 9.5. Findings and caveats of the study: Nonsynonymous mutation counts, ubiquitous and regional, were tracked by the respective counts of ubiquitous and regional expanded TCRs. Expanded alpha and beta TCR counts within tumors tracked tumor mutation counts.

Single TCR cDNA molecules each had their own unique molecular identifier. TCRdb analysed the 5' RACE reads with MiXCR anew, one entry per CDR3 protein. The repertoire holds about 9,600 distinct CDR3 sequences, 8% seen once, with 19% in the top ten. The sample's time point: sample taken at primary tumor resection. Tumor, nontumor lung or frozen PBMC supplied whole RNA that was sequenced unsorted. CDR1 and CDR2 from the germline V gene are SQVTM and ANQGSEA. The CDR3 runs to 12 residues. The V call is TRBV29-1, the J call TRBJ1-1, with no clear D. The clonotype was recovered from a male donor with early-stage non-small cell lung cancer. Sequenced material: lung tumor tissue, taken at surgery. DNA of the CDR3: TGCAGCGCGTTGAGACTGAACTCTGAAGCTTTCTTT. It is translated as CSALRLNSEAFF.